This TCR beta chain was documented in a study of cytotoxic CD8 clonotypes in ibrutinib-treated CLL. Overall study context: Outcomes included approximately 24 partial and 2 complete responses; after median about 68 months, roughly 14 stayed remitted and some twelve progressed. Response material was collected after a median around 12 months of treatment, range 6 to 36. Sequencing produced an average of around 260,000 productive templates and tens of thousands of productive rearrangements per sample.

V dropped 0 bases and J dropped 4; count of bases not matched to a gene: 16. CDR3 length: 20 residues. Germline loops: CDR1 MNHNS, CDR2 SASEGT. A 1 in 200,000 to 1 in 1 million T cell depth was the sequencing target. Sequencing was performed with immunoSEQ multiplex PCR; in TCRdb, only in-frame clones are kept and a portion is missing. There are roughly 180,000 clones in the sample; 72% occur only once, and around 15% lies in the top ten. The source was PBMCs, collected after 24 months of ibrutinib treatment. The chain employs TRBV6-1 and TRBJ2-1, with 9 bases aligning to TRBD1. This TCR derives from a human donor with chronic lymphocytic leukemia. For the CDR3, the DNA is TGTGCCAGCAGTGAAGCTAGCAGGACAGGGGAAATATACCTATACAATGAGCAGTTCTTC. This gives the protein CASSEASRTGEIYLYNEQFF.